A single sample is the source of the 9 T cell receptor beta chains below, sequenced in a study of blood T cells in healthy people across ages. A second PCR of about 7 to 12 cycles used a sample-barcoded 5' primer and a J-beta primer mix. From the 5' RACE reads, TCRdb called clonotypes with MiXCR, one entry per CDR3 protein. The sample has around 280,000 distinct CDR3 sequences; 27% are singletons. Material: blood. The receptors derive from a woman aged 70-85 years in good health.

The chain uses TRBV7-9 and TRBJ2-7; no definite D call. V was clipped by 5 bases and J by 3 bases, with 17 bases between them. Germline V gene sequence: CDR1 SEHNR, CDR2 FQNEAQ (reference sequence). The CDR3 is made up of 15 amino acids. CDR3 amino acids: CASSRAGDRFYEQYF. CDR3 DNA sequence: TGTGCCAGCAGCAGGGCCGGTGACCGATTCTACGAGCAGTACTTC. The variable domain in full, with the rest retrieved from reference TRBV7-9 and TRBJ2-7, is DTGVSQNPRHKITKRGQNVTFRCDPISEHNRLYWYRQTLGQGPEFLTYFQNEAQLEKSRLLSDRFSAERPKGSFSTLEIQRTEQGDSAMYLCASSRAGDRFYEQYFGPGTRLTVT.

The rearrangement uses TRBV7-2 and TRBJ1-4; no firm D call. V was shortened by 8 bases and J by 5 bases, with 6 bases between the two germline ends. CDR3 length equals 11 residues. Germline lookup yields CDR1 SGHTA and CDR2 FQGNSA. The CDR3 region is CASSTNEKLFF. The DNA for the CDR3 is TGTGCCAGCTCCACAAATGAAAAACTGTTTTTT.

The V call is TRBV29-1, the J call TRBJ2-5; D call uncertain. The CDR3 runs 13 residues. V was pared by 2 bases and J by 1 base, with 8 bases between. Germline V gives CDR1 SQVTM, CDR2 ANQGSEA. The CDR3 nucleotides are TGCAGCGTTGAATATTCCCTCCAAGAGACCCAGTACTTC. It codes for CSVEYSLQETQYF.

The V gene is TRBV27, the J gene TRBJ2-7; maybe TRBD2 (5 bases). Trimming removed 5 bases from V and 3 bases from J, with 11 bases in between. The V gene's germline CDR1 is MNHEY and CDR2 SMNVEV (reference sequence). The CDR3 totals 13 residues. In DNA, the CDR3 is TGTGCCAGCAGTCCCCTGGGGAGCTACGAGCAGTACTTC. Translated, it gives CASSPLGSYEQYF.

The chain is built from TRBV3-1 and TRBJ2-5; 8 bases are a match to TRBD1. The ends lost 2 bases at V and 4 bases at J; junction bases unmatched: 15. Germline CDR1 reads LGHDT; CDR2 reads YNNKEL (reference sequence). This CDR3 is 18 amino acids long. The CDR3 DNA reads as TGTGCCAGCAGCCAAAATGACAGGGGTAGGTTTGGAAGAGAGACCCAGTACTTC. It yields the protein CASSQNDRGRFGRETQYF.

This clonotype has just a few counts. CDR3 bases: TGTGCCAGCAGCTTAGAGGGACTAGTCCCTGAGCAGTTCTTC. Protein sequence: CASSLEGLVPEQFF. The chain links TRBV7-2 to TRBJ2-5; TRBD2 matches at 8 bases. The DNA end is a closer match to TRBJ2-1, so the J assignment may be wrong. This CDR3 is built from 14 residues. Germline V gene sequence: CDR1 SGHTA, CDR2 FQGNSA.

This clonotype showed up just a few times. The chain has TRBV10-3 and TRBJ1-5; TRBD1 might be the D (6 bases). The germline CDR1 and CDR2 sequences are ENHRY and SYGVKD. This CDR3 is built from 14 residues. Trimming stripped 4 bases from V and 1 base from J, with 8 bases between. The CDR3 here is CAISVGQSNQPQHF. The DNA of the CDR3 is TGTGCCATCAGTGTCGGACAGAGCAATCAGCCCCAGCATTTT.

This clonotype has a single count. V usage is TRBV29-1 and J usage is TRBJ2-7, with TRBD1 identical over 11 bases. CDR1 and CDR2 (germline): SQVTM, ANQGSEA. The J segment lost 6 bases and the V segment lost 6 bases, leaving 7 bases of the junction unmatched. The CDR3 is 13 residues long. This chain's CDR3 is CSVRAGTGGEQYF. CDR3 bases: TGCAGCGTCAGAGCCGGGACAGGGGGCGAGCAGTACTTC.

The chain uses TRBV10-2 and TRBJ2-7; D uncertain. The DNA matches TRBJ2-1 better at its end, which makes the J call doubtful. Germline assignment: CDR1 WSHSY and CDR2 SAAADI. The CDR3 is 14 amino acids. This CDR3 reads CASSEVTSYNEQFF. In DNA, the CDR3 is TGCGCCAGCAGTGAGGTGACCTCGTACAATGAGCAGTTCTTC.